This TCR beta chain was sequenced for a study of cytomegalovirus exposure and HLA in healthy donors. General study points: Most TCR beta V segments were productive about 90% or about 30% of the time in an earlier analysis. When the data were analyzed later, several of the most significant clusters appeared to be linked to common viral pathogens.

This clone was seen just once. Its antigen remains unidentified. A multiplex PCR was run with 60 Vbeta primers and 13 Jbeta primers. The data were produced by immunoSEQ multiplex PCR, yet TCRdb's version contains in-frame clones alone and is incomplete. The sample carries around 190,000 clones, roughly 80% recorded once. Germline V gene lookup returns CDR1 MGHRA and CDR2 YSYEKL. There are 13 residues in the CDR3. V lost 6 bases and J lost 4, with 9 bases in between. The sequence was collected from a woman in her thirties in good health and CMV-seronegative. Sequencing was performed on PBMCs. The chain recombines TRBV4-1 with TRBJ1-4; unclear D gene. CDR3 sequence (DNA): TGCGCCAGCAGGAGAACGGGTAATGAAAAACTGTTTTTT. Translating it yields CASRRTGNEKLFF.